Detailed here is one T cell receptor (beta chain). What this receptor recognizes is not known. One base away there is no much larger clone; base qualities are not given. Library preparation was by the immunoSEQ multiplex PCR assay. TCRdb carries this immuneACCESS record with in-frame sequences only. Its versions omit some clonotypes, under half of them owing to an unresolved V gene in the studies checked, with the rest unexplained. For this sample the table gives tens of thousands of clones, of which roughly 90% were detected only once. The biggest ten clones account for approximately 4.4% of the sample. Based on the germline V gene, the CDR1 and CDR2 sequences are MNHNS and SASEGT. V and J are truncated by 5 bases and 4 bases respectively, leaving an intervening sequence of 7 bases. There are 12 amino acids in the CDR3, from cysteine to phenylalanine inclusive. Left in the record is the CDR3 DNA by itself, 36 bases read in frame from the first base.

The sample comes from a study of technical replicates of blood from several donors (dated by TCRdb to 2016 to 2017). The receptor chain draws on TRBV6-1 and TRBJ2-3; there is no confident call for the D gene. The sequencing sample was made of PBMCs. The receptor was derived from a human donor in good health. Some clones in this sample may be carry-over from other donors' samples. This receptor has the CDR3 CASSTHSDTQYF. The DNA sequence is as follows: TGTGCCAGCAGTACTCACTCAGATACGCAGTATTTT.